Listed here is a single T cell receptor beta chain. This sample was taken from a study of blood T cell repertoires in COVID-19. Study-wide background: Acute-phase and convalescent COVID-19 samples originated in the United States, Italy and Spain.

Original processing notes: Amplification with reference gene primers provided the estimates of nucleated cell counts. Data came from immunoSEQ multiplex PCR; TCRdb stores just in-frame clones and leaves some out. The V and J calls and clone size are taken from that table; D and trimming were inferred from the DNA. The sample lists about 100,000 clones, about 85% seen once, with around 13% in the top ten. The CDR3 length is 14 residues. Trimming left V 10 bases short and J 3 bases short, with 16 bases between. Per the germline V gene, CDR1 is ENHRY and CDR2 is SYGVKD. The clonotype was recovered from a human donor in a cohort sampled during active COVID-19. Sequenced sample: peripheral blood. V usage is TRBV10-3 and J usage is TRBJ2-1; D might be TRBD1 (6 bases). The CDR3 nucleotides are TGTGCCACCCACTCGACAGGTAGCTACAATGAGCAGTTCTTC. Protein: CATHSTGSYNEQFF.